These 5 T cell receptor beta chains came from one sample sequenced in a study of blood T cell repertoires in COVID-19. Only in-frame clones appear in the TCRdb table, and some are missing; sequencing was by immunoSEQ multiplex PCR. There are roughly 310,000 clones in the sample; 85% to 90% occur only once, and under 3% lies in the top ten. The sequencing input was peripheral blood. The receptors were sampled from a woman younger than 45 with COVID-19, enrolled during active disease.

This clone has a single count. The chain uses TRBV18 and TRBJ2-4; D ambiguous. The V gene's germline CDR1 is KGHSH and CDR2 LQKENI. The CDR3 is 13 amino acids. V lost 2 bases, J lost 4 bases, and 6 bases lay in between. This CDR3 is CASSPADKNIQYF. DNA of the CDR3: TGTGCCAGCTCACCAGCGGATAAAAACATTCAGTACTTC.

The rearrangement links TRBV30 to TRBJ1-6; 7 bases agree with TRBD1. This CDR3 comprises 14 residues. V lost 2 bases and J lost 7; bases outside the gene matches: 5. Germline CDR1 reads GTSNPN; CDR2 reads SVGIG (reference sequence). CDR3: CAWSPGQENSPLHF. CDR3 coding DNA: TGTGCCTGGAGTCCCGGACAGGAAAATTCACCCCTCCACTTT.

V usage is TRBV5-1 and J usage is TRBJ2-7, with D unclear. Germline CDR1 and CDR2: SGHRS and YFSETQ. Trimming shortened V by 4 bases and J by 4 bases, and 9 bases separated the two germline ends. The CDR3 runs 12 residues. This chain's CDR3 is CASSPDKYEQYF. In DNA form, the CDR3 reads TGCGCCAGCAGCCCAGACAAATACGAGCAGTACTTC. The whole variable domain, filled in from reference TRBV5-1 and TRBJ2-7, reads KAGVTQTPRYLIKTRGQQVTLSCSPISGHRSVSWYQQTPGQGLQFLFEYFSETQRNKGNFPGRFSGRQFSNSRSEMNVSTLELGDSALYLCASSPDKYEQYFGPGTRLTVT.

The gene calls are TRBV28 and TRBJ1-1; TRBD1 aligns across 8 bases. V trimming: 10 bases; J trimming: 1 base; junction bases outside the gene matches: 14. There are 16 residues in the CDR3. Germline CDR1 and CDR2: MDHEN and SYDVKM. In DNA form, the CDR3 reads TGTGCCACCAACACAGGGGGGAAGAAAGGGAACACTGAAGCTTTCTTT. Residues: CATNTGGKKGNTEAFF.

As DNA, the CDR3 is TGTGCCAGCAGTTCAGGGTGGGGCAATCAGCCCCAGCATTTT. This translates into CASSSGWGNQPQHF. This rearrangement joins TRBV7-9 to TRBJ1-5, with a possible D match to TRBD1 (5 bases). The CDR3 spans 14 residues. CDR1 is SEHNR, CDR2 FQNEAQ, per germline (reference sequence). V lost 6 bases, J lost 2 bases, and 11 bases lay in between.